One sample yielded the 9 T cell receptor beta chains listed below, sequenced in a study of blood T cell repertoires in COVID-19. Libraries were prepared by immunoSEQ multiplex PCR; TCRdb keeps only in-frame clonotypes and omits some of them. The sample yields under 300,000 clones, around nine tenths seen once. The sample taken for sequencing was PBMCs or T cells enriched from blood (not recorded which). The receptors originated from a woman in her late teens or twenties who had recovered from COVID-19.

V gene TRBV5-8 combines with J gene TRBJ1-2, with TRBD1 matching 10 bases. The CDR3 has 14 amino acids. With V trimmed by 4 bases and J by 5 bases, 5 bases remained unmatched. In germline, CDR1 is SGHTS, CDR2 YDEGEE. The CDR3 region has the DNA TGTGCCAGCAGCGACGGACAGGGGGTATATGGCTACACCTTC. Translation gives CASSDGQGVYGYTF. Based on the CDR3 plus reference TRBV5-8 and TRBJ1-2, the full variable domain is EAGVTQSPTHLIKTRGQQATLRCSPISGHTSVYWYQQALGLGLQFLLWYDEGEERNRGNFPPRFSGRQFPNYSSELNVNALELEDSALYLCASSDGQGVYGYTFGSGTRLTVV.

This chain connects TRBV4-3 to TRBJ2-7, with 9 bases matching TRBD1. J lost 0 bases, V lost 0 bases, and 12 bases had no gene match. This CDR3 spans 19 amino acids. Germline V gene lookup returns CDR1 LGHNA and CDR2 YSLEER. The CDR3 spells CASSQDRPQDRGSSYEQYF. CDR3 DNA: TGCGCCAGCAGCCAAGATCGCCCCCAGGACAGGGGTTCCTCCTACGAGCAGTACTTC.

The J gene is TRBJ1-1, the V gene TRBV12-3 or TRBV12-4; D remains unclear. This CDR3 region has 12 residues. V lost 6 bases to trimming and J lost 0 bases, with 5 bases between them. In DNA, the CDR3 is TGTGCCAGCAGCGTAATGAACACTGAAGCTTTCTTT. Translation: CASSVMNTEAFF.

The chain carries TRBV5-6 and TRBJ1-2; 7 positions agree with TRBD1. CDR1 and CDR2 (germline): SGHDT, YYEEEE. V lost 5 bases and J lost 6; bases outside the gene matches: 13. The CDR3 is 15 amino acids. As DNA, the CDR3 is TGTGCCAGCAGTTTGATGACTGACAGGGCGAATGGCTACACCTTC. Translation: CASSLMTDRANGYTF.

V usage is TRBV28 and J usage is TRBJ1-1; D is unclear. V lost 7 bases, J lost 6 bases, and 12 bases lay in between. Per the germline V gene, CDR1 is MDHEN and CDR2 is SYDVKM. This CDR3 has 12 amino acids. CDR3: CASTKISPEAFF. The CDR3 bases are TGTGCCAGCACCAAAATTAGCCCTGAAGCTTTCTTT.

The rearrangement links TRBV7-3 to TRBJ2-1, with 8 bases identical to TRBD1. Germline loops: CDR1 SGHTA, CDR2 FQGTGA. V trimming: 5 bases; J trimming: 8 bases; junction bases outside the gene matches: 11. The CDR3 is made up of 15 amino acids. The CDR3 coding sequence is TGTGCCAGCAGCCGAACAGGGGGAGATAGGGATGAGCAGTTCTTC. It codes for CASSRTGGDRDEQFF.

The genes are TRBV7-8 and TRBJ1-2; D gene ambiguous. The CDR3 covers 16 residues. Trimming took 0 bases from V and 4 from J, leaving 15 bases between them. Germline lookup yields CDR1 SGHVS and CDR2 FQNEAQ. The CDR3 spells CASSLAIASTGYGYTF. CDR3 in DNA: TGTGCCAGCAGCTTAGCCATTGCGAGCACGGGCTATGGCTACACCTTC.

The chain is built from TRBV24-1 and TRBJ2-7; D gene unclear. Looked up from germline, CDR1 is KGHDR and CDR2 is SFDVKD. CDR3 length: 14 amino acids. Deletions cut 5 bases from V and 2 bases from J, with 12 bases between. The CDR3 reads CATSGAAAPYEQYF. The DNA for the CDR3 is TGTGCCACCAGTGGAGCCGCGGCCCCCTACGAGCAGTACTTC.

This chain connects TRBV7-3 to TRBJ2-3; 14 nucleotides align to TRBD2. The CDR3 runs 16 residues. V lost 5 bases and J lost 4; bases outside the gene matches: 5. The germline gives CDR1 SGHTA, CDR2 FQGTGA. The CDR3: CASSTGLAGVADTQYF. DNA of the CDR3: TGTGCCAGCAGCACGGGACTAGCGGGAGTGGCAGATACGCAGTATTTT.